The entry that follows covers one T cell receptor (beta chain) sequence. What it binds is unknown. This record belongs to a study of T cell responses to AZD1222 COVID-19 vaccine. Points from the study as a whole: Seropositivity was recorded at baseline in only 5 or 6 AZD1222 recipients. The study sampled repertoires only after the peak T cell response.

CDR1 and CDR2 from the germline V gene are GTSNPN and SVGIG (reference sequence). The CDR3 consists of 17 residues. The ends lost 0 bases at V and 2 bases at J; junction bases unmatched: 13. This table comes from immunoSEQ multiplex PCR, and its TCRdb copy is limited to in-frame clones, with some not included. The table lists 70,000 to 90,000 clones, about 92% of them singletons. The starting material was peripheral blood, obtained on day 0 of AZD1222 vaccination. This TCR was recovered from an adult in good health. V usage is TRBV30 and J usage is TRBJ2-7; 7 bases align to TRBD2. Here the CDR3 DNA reads TGTGCCTGGAGTGTACCGCGGCTAGCGGTATCCACCTACGAGCAGTACTTC. Translating it yields CAWSVPRLAVSTYEQYF.